The sequence of this TCR beta chain was determined in a study of blood T cell repertoires in COVID-19 (dated by TCRdb to about 2020). About the study as a whole: The collaborator samples originated in the United States, Italy and Spain and spanned the acute and convalescent phases of COVID-19. The samples were drawn from the first 160 participants of the ongoing ImmuneRACE study and from about 1,200 subjects provided by 6 global collaborators. The repertoires were made available in a free public database intended to serve as a resource for research on the immune response to SARS-CoV-2. A de-identified subject ID, COVID-19 status, age in years and sex were almost always included in the sample metadata. The dataset comprised deeply sampled blood TCRbeta repertoires from subjects exposed to, actively infected with, or recovered from COVID-19. The material from the prospective study consisted of cDNA or gDNA derived from T cells, B-cell-depleted T cells, or PBMCs. HLA class I and class II types, where available, came from metadata supplied by the sample provider rather than from assay-based typing. Findings and caveats that apply to the study as a whole: How much clinical and demographic metadata was included differed by source and by participant, and the metadata was provided uncurated.

TCRbeta CDR3 regions were amplified from genomic DNA by means of the immunoSEQ Assay, a bias-controlled multiplex PCR. The authors' pipeline ran thus. Within the assay, amplification of reference gene primers was used to estimate how many nucleated cells each sample contained. To quantify the absolute abundance of each unique TCRbeta CDR3 rearrangement, sequence reads were collapsed and filtered. Productive Simpson clonality was computed per sample as the square root of Simpson's diversity index over productive rearrangements. In TCRdb, the immuneACCESS table is reduced to in-frame sequences with V and J assigned. These tables do not hold every clone; where another copy was compared, an unresolved V gene accounts for under half, and the others remain unexplained. V and J calls and clone size are as listed in that table; D and trimming were resolved from the DNA. The sample includes fewer than 300,000 clones, with approximately 85% observed a single time. The ten biggest clones cover approximately 5.1% of the sample.

The collaborating institutions used their own protocols to collect whole blood in K2EDTA tubes. Collaborator samples were shipped for TCRbeta analysis as frozen whole blood, isolated PBMCs, or DNA extracted from either sample type. Worth noting for this clone: Its binding antigen is unknown. No per-base quality is available; no much larger clone lies one base away.

V and J are truncated by 5 bases and 9 bases respectively, leaving an intervening sequence of 11 bases. In the germline V gene, CDR1 corresponds to MDHEN and CDR2 to SYDVKM. Inclusive of the bounding cysteine and phenylalanine, the CDR3 is 11 residues long. CDR3 DNA only is kept here, 33 bases in frame from base 1. Recombination linked TRBV28 to TRBJ2-7; TRBD2 is a possible D gene, resting on 5 matching bases. The receptor's source is a man in his fifties with active or convalescent COVID-19. The sequencing input was peripheral blood. The CDR3 region has the sequence CASSPRGGQYF. The bases are TGTGCCAGCAGTCCCCGTGGAGGGCAGTACTTC.